This T cell receptor beta chain was found in a study of vaccination and CD4 T cells after COVID-19. As for the study in general: The study collected post-vaccine samples a median 72 days after dose two, with a range of 14 to 241. Investigators stimulated cells with overlapping spike peptides drawn from SARS-CoV-2, HCoV-NL63, HCoV-OC43 and HCoV-229E.

For this clonotype: What it recognizes is unknown.

Specified treatment: approximately nine-day PBMC culture with coronavirus spike peptide pools or control peptides (ViraFEST assay). The V gene lost 7 bases and the J gene lost 0 bases, with 16 bases spanning the gap. Germline lookup yields CDR1 MRHNA and CDR2 SNTAGT. The CDR3 runs 16 residues. The Oncomine TCR Beta short-read assay sequenced DNA from cultured CD4+ T cells. TCRdb ran MiXCR on the PCR reads and lists one entry per CDR3 protein. The sample yields around 20,000 distinct CDR3 sequences, under 65% seen once. This receptor was taken from a human donor who had recovered from COVID-19. The material sequenced was CD4+ T cells from blood, cultured in vitro, taken after SARS-CoV-2 vaccination. V and J are TRBV6-4 and TRBJ1-5; a possible D gene is TRBD1 (6 bases). The CDR3 nucleotides are TGTGCCAGCAAAACGACTGACAGGCATAGCAATCAGCCCCAGCATTTT. Amino acids: CASKTTDRHSNQPQHF.